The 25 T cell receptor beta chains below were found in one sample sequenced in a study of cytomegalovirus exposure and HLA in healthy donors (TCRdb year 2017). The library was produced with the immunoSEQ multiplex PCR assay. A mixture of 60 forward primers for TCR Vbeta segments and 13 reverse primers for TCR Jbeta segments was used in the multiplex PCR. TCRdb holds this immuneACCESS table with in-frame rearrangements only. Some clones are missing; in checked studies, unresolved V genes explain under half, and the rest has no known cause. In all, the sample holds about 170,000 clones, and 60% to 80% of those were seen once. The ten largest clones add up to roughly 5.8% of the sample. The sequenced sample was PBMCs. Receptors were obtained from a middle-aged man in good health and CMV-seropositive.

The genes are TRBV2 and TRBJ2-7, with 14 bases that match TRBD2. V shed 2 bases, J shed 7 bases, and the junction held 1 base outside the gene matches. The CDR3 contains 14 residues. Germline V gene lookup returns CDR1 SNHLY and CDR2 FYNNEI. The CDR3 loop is CASSEWTSGREQYF. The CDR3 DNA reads TGTGCCAGCAGTGAATGGACTAGCGGGAGGGAGCAGTACTTC.

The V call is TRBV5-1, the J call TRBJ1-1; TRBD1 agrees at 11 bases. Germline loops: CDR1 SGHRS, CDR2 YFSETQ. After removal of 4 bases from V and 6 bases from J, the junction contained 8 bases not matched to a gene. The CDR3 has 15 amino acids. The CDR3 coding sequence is TGCGCCAGCAGCGGGGGACAGGGGGGATTCTCTGAAGCTTTCTTT. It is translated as CASSGGQGGFSEAFF.

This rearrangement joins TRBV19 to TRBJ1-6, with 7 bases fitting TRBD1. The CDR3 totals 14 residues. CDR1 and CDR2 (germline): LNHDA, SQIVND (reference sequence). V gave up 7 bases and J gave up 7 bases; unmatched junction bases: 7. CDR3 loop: CASTFEQGNSPLHF. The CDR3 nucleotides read TGTGCCAGTACCTTTGAACAGGGGAATTCACCCCTCCACTTT.

Here the CDR3 reads CASSSGQGGGNTIYF. CDR3 sequence (DNA): TGTGCCAGTAGTTCTGGACAGGGGGGCGGAAACACCATATATTTT. This chain connects TRBV19 to TRBJ1-3, with 10 bases fitting TRBD1. J lost 4 bases, V lost 5 bases, and 5 bases had no gene match. Germline V gene sequence: CDR1 LNHDA, CDR2 SQIVND (reference sequence). CDR3 length: 15 amino acids.

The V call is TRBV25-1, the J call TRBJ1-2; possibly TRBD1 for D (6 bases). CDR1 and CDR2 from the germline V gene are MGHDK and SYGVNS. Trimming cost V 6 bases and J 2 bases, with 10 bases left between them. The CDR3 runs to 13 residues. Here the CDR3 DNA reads TGTGCCAGCAGAATGGACAGCAACTATGGCTACACCTTC. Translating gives CASRMDSNYGYTF.

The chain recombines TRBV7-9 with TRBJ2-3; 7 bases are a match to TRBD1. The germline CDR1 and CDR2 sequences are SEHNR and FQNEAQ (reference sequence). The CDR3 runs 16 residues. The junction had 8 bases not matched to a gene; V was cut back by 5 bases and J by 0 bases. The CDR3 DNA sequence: TGTGCCAGCAGCGAGCTCCGGGACAGCAGCACAGATACGCAGTATTTT. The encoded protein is CASSELRDSSTDTQYF.

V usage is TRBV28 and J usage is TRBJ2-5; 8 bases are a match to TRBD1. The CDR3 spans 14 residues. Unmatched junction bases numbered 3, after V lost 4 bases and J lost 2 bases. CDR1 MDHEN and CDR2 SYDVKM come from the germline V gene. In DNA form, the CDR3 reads TGTGCCAGCAGTTGGACAGGGCAACAAGAGACCCAGTACTTC. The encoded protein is CASSWTGQQETQYF.

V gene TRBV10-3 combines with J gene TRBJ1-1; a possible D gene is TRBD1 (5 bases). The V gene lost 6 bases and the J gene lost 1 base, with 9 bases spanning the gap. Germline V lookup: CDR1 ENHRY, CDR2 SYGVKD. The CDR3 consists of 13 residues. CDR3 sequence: CAISLTENTEAFF. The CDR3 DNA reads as TGTGCCATCAGCCTGACAGAGAACACTGAAGCTTTCTTT.

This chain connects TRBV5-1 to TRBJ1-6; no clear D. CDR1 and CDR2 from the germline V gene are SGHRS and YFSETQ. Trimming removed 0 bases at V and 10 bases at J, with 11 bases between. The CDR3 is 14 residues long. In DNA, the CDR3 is TGCGCCAGCAGCTTGGGAGAGGGAGGCTCACCCCTCCACTTT. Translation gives CASSLGEGGSPLHF. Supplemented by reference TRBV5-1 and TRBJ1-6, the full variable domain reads KAGVTQTPRYLIKTRGQQVTLSCSPISGHRSVSWYQQTPGQGLQFLFEYFSETQRNKGNFPGRFSGRQFSNSRSEMNVSTLELGDSALYLCASSLGEGGSPLHFGNGTRLTVT.

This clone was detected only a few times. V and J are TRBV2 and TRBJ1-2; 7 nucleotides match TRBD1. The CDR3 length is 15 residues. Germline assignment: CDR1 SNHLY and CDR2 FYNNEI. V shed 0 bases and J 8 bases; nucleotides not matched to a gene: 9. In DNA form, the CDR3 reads TGTGCCAGCAGTGAAGCCTGGGACAGCTTGATCGGCTACACCTTC. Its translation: CASSEAWDSLIGYTF.

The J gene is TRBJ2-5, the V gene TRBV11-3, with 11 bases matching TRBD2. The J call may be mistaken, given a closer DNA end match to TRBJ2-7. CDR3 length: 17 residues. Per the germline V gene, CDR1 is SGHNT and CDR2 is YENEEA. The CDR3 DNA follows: TGTGCCAGCAGCCGAGCCGACCCTAGCGGGAGGACCTACGAGCAGTACTTC. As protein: CASSRADPSGRTYEQYF.

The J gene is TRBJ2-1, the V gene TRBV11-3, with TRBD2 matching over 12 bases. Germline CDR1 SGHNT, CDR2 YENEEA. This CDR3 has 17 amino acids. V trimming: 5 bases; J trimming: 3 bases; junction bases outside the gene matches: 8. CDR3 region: CASSHRLAGEYYNEQFF. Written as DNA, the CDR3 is TGTGCCAGCAGCCACCGACTAGCGGGAGAGTACTACAATGAGCAGTTCTTC.

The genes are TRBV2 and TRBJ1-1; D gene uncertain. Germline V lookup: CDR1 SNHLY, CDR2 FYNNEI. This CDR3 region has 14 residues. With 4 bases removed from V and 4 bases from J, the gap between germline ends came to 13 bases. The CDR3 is CASSGPRAITEAFF. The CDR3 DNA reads TGTGCCAGCAGTGGCCCCCGAGCCATCACTGAAGCTTTCTTT.

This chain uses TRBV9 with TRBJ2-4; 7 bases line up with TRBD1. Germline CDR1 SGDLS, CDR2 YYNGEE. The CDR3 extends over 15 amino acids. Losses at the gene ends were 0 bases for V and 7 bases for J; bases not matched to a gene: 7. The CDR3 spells CASSVDGQGVNIQYF. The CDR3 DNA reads TGTGCCAGCAGCGTAGATGGGCAGGGGGTGAACATTCAGTACTTC.

In DNA form, the CDR3 reads TGCGCCAGCAGCACAGGACCCGAGCAGTACTTC. This encodes CASSTGPEQYF. V is TRBV5-1 and J is TRBJ2-7; tentative D call: TRBD1 (5 bases). V lost 4 bases, J lost 6 bases, and 8 bases lay in between. CDR1 is SGHRS and CDR2 is YFSETQ in the germline V gene. The CDR3 is 11 residues long.

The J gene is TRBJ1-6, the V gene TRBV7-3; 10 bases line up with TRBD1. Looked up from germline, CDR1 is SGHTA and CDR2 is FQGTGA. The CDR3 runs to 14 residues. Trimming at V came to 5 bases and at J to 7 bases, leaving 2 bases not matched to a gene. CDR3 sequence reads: CASSQGQGNSPLHF. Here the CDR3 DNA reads TGTGCCAGCAGCCAGGGACAGGGGAATTCACCCCTCCACTTT.

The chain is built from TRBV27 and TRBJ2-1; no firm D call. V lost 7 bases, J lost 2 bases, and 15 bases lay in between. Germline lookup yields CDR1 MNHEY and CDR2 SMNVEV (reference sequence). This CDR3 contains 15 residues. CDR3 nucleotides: TGTGCCAGCACCCTAGTTGGTGCACCCTACAATGAGCAGTTCTTC. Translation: CASTLVGAPYNEQFF.

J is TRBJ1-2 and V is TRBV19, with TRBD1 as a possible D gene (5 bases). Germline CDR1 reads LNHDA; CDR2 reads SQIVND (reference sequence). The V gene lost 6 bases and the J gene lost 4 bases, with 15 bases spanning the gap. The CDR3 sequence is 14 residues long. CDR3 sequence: CASRDTGVSYGYTF. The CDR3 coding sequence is TGTGCCAGTAGAGACACGGGGGTTAGCTATGGCTACACCTTC.

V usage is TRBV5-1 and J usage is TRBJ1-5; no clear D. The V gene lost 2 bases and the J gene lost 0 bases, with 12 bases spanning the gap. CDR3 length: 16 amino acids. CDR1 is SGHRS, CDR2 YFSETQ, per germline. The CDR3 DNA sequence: TGCGCCAGCAGCTTTGGCGGTTCCTATAGCAATCAGCCCCAGCATTTT. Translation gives CASSFGGSYSNQPQHF.

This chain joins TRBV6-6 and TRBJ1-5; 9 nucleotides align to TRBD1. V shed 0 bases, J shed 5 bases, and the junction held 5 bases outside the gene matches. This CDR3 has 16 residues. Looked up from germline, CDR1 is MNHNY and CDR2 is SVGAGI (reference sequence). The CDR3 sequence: CASSYSNRGLDQPQHF. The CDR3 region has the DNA TGTGCCAGCAGTTACTCGAACAGGGGGCTAGATCAGCCCCAGCATTTT.

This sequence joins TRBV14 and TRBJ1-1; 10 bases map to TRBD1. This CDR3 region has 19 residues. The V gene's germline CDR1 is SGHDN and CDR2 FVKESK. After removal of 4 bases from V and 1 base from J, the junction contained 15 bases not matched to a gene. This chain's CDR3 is CASSPHTPGQGVWNTEAFF. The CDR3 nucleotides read TGTGCCAGCAGCCCCCATACCCCTGGACAGGGGGTTTGGAACACTGAAGCTTTCTTT.

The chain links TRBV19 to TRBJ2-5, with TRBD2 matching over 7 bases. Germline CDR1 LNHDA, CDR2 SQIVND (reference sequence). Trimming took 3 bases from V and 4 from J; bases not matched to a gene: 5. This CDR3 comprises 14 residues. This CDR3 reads CASSIGAGPETQYF. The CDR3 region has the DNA TGTGCCAGTAGTATTGGAGCGGGGCCAGAGACCCAGTACTTC.

The chain's CDR3 is CASSLDRGALNTGELFF. In DNA form, the CDR3 reads TGTGCCAGTAGCCTTGACAGGGGTGCCCTCAACACCGGGGAGCTGTTTTTT. The chain carries TRBV19 and TRBJ2-2; TRBD1 aligns across 8 bases. J was trimmed by 2 bases and V by 6 bases; bases with no gene match: 11. The CDR3 is made up of 17 amino acids. Germline assignment: CDR1 LNHDA and CDR2 SQIVND (reference sequence).

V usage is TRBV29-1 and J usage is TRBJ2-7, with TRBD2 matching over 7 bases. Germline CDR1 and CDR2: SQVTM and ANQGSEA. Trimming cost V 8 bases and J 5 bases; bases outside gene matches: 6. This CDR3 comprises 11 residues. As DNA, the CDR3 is TGCAGCCCTGGGGGGGGAGACGAGCAGTACTTC. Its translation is CSPGGGDEQYF.

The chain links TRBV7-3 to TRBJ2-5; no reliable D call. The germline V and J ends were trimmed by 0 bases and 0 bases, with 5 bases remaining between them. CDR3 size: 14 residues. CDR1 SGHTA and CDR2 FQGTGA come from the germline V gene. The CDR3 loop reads CASSLTRDQETQYF. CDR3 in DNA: TGTGCCAGCAGCTTAACTCGGGACCAAGAGACCCAGTACTTC.